These T cell receptor beta chains were read from a single sample in a study of early T cells in non-severe SARS-CoV-2 infection. TCRdb analysed the 5' RACE reads with MiXCR anew, one entry per CDR3 protein. The repertoire holds under 95,000 distinct CDR3 sequences, 12% seen once, with 4% to 5% in the top ten. The sample comprised whole blood. The receptors were sampled from an adult who was a healthcare worker with PCR-confirmed SARS-CoV-2 infection or an uninfected control (not recorded which). Each CDR3 is given with its conserved first and last residue. A D gene is named only where the DNA matches it firmly. Some rows mark clone size as missing; the rest say once, few, many or name a class of expanded clone.

d_call: TRBD1
clone_size: NA
j_call: TRBJ2-7
v_call: TRBV11-2
cdr3_nt: TGTGCCAGCAGCCCGGACAGGGTGAAAGAGCAGTACTTC
cdr3_aa: CASSPDRVKEQYF

d_call: NA
clone_size: many
j_call: TRBJ2-4
v_call: TRBV5-5
cdr3_nt: TGTGCCAGCAGCTTGGGCAGAATGTCCAAAAACATTCAGTACTTC
cdr3_aa: CASSLGRMSKNIQYF

d_call: NA
clone_size: many
j_call: TRBJ1-2
v_call: TRBV20-1
cdr3_nt: TGCAGTGCTAGAGTCCCTGGACTTTATGGCTACACCTTC
cdr3_aa: CSARVPGLYGYTF

d_call: TRBD2
clone_size: many
j_call: TRBJ2-1
v_call: TRBV9
cdr3_nt: TGTGCCAGCAGCGTAGAAGGTAGCGGGGGGGCCGGTGAGCAGTTCTTC
cdr3_aa: CASSVEGSGGAGEQFF

d_call: TRBD1
clone_size: few
j_call: TRBJ2-7
v_call: TRBV6-5
cdr3_nt: TGTGCCAGCAGTTACTCAGGGGGCGACTCCTACGAGCAGTACTTC
cdr3_aa: CASSYSGGDSYEQYF

d_call: NA
clone_size: many
j_call: TRBJ2-4
v_call: TRBV11-2
cdr3_nt: TGTGCCAGCAGCTTAAATGCCGATCATCTAGCCAAAAACATTCAGTACTTC
cdr3_aa: CASSLNADHLAKNIQYF

d_call: TRBD1
clone_size: many
j_call: TRBJ1-5
v_call: TRBV30
cdr3_nt: TGTGCCTGGAGTCAAGGACAGGTTGGGAATCAGCCCCAGCATTTT
cdr3_aa: CAWSQGQVGNQPQHF

d_call: NA
clone_size: NA
j_call: TRBJ2-5
v_call: TRBV18
cdr3_nt: TGTGCCAGCTCCAGAAGCCCCGGGACCCAAGAGACCCAGTACTTC
cdr3_aa: CASSRSPGTQETQYF

d_call: NA
clone_size: NA
j_call: TRBJ2-3
v_call: TRBV7-9
cdr3_nt: TGTGCCAGCAGCTTAGGGGTCGGCAACACAGATACGCAGTATTTT
cdr3_aa: CASSLGVGNTDTQYF

d_call: NA
clone_size: many
j_call: TRBJ2-6
v_call: TRBV5-1
cdr3_nt: TGCGCCAGCAGCTTGTCAGGGACGAACTCTGGGGCCAACGTCCTGACTTTC
cdr3_aa: CASSLSGTNSGANVLTF

d_call: TRBD1
clone_size: few
j_call: TRBJ1-5
v_call: TRBV27
cdr3_nt: TGTGCCAGCAGTGCACAGGGGGGAGGTCAGCCCCAGCATTTT
cdr3_aa: CASSAQGGGQPQHF

d_call: NA
clone_size: many
j_call: TRBJ2-6
v_call: TRBV29-1
cdr3_nt: TGCAGCGTGCTTACCCCCGGGACAAAAGGCGCCAACGTCCTGACTTTC
cdr3_aa: CSVLTPGTKGANVLTF

d_call: NA
clone_size: NA
j_call: TRBJ2-1
v_call: TRBV9
cdr3_nt: TGTGCCAGCAGCGTAGTACCCACAAGCGGATTCTCCTACAATGAGCAGTTCTTC
cdr3_aa: CASSVVPTSGFSYNEQFF

d_call: NA
clone_size: many
j_call: TRBJ1-6
v_call: TRBV18
cdr3_nt: TGTGCCAGCTCACCACCGGGGGGGCTTGGTTCACCCCTCCACTTT
cdr3_aa: CASSPPGGLGSPLHF

d_call: NA
clone_size: NA
j_call: TRBJ1-1
v_call: TRBV29-1
cdr3_nt: TGCAGCGCCCCGGCTCAGGGGAGGGCTGAAGCTTTCTTT
cdr3_aa: CSAPAQGRAEAFF

d_call: NA
clone_size: NA
j_call: TRBJ2-7
v_call: TRBV5-1
cdr3_nt: TGCGCCAGCAACGTTGGCCGGGACATCTCCGGCGAGCAGTACTTC
cdr3_aa: CASNVGRDISGEQYF

d_call: TRBD1
clone_size: many
j_call: TRBJ2-7
v_call: TRBV12-5
cdr3_nt: TGTGCTAGTGGTTTACGGACAGGGAGTGGCGAGCAGTACTTC
cdr3_aa: CASGLRTGSGEQYF

d_call: NA
clone_size: NA
j_call: TRBJ2-2
v_call: TRBV20-1
cdr3_nt: TGCAGTGCTAGAGATTGGGGGAACACCGGGGAGCTGTTTTTT
cdr3_aa: CSARDWGNTGELFF

d_call: NA
clone_size: few
j_call: TRBJ1-1
v_call: TRBV2
cdr3_nt: TGTGCCAGCAGGGTCCCCAGGGGGAACACTGAAGCTTTCTTT
cdr3_aa: CASRVPRGNTEAFF